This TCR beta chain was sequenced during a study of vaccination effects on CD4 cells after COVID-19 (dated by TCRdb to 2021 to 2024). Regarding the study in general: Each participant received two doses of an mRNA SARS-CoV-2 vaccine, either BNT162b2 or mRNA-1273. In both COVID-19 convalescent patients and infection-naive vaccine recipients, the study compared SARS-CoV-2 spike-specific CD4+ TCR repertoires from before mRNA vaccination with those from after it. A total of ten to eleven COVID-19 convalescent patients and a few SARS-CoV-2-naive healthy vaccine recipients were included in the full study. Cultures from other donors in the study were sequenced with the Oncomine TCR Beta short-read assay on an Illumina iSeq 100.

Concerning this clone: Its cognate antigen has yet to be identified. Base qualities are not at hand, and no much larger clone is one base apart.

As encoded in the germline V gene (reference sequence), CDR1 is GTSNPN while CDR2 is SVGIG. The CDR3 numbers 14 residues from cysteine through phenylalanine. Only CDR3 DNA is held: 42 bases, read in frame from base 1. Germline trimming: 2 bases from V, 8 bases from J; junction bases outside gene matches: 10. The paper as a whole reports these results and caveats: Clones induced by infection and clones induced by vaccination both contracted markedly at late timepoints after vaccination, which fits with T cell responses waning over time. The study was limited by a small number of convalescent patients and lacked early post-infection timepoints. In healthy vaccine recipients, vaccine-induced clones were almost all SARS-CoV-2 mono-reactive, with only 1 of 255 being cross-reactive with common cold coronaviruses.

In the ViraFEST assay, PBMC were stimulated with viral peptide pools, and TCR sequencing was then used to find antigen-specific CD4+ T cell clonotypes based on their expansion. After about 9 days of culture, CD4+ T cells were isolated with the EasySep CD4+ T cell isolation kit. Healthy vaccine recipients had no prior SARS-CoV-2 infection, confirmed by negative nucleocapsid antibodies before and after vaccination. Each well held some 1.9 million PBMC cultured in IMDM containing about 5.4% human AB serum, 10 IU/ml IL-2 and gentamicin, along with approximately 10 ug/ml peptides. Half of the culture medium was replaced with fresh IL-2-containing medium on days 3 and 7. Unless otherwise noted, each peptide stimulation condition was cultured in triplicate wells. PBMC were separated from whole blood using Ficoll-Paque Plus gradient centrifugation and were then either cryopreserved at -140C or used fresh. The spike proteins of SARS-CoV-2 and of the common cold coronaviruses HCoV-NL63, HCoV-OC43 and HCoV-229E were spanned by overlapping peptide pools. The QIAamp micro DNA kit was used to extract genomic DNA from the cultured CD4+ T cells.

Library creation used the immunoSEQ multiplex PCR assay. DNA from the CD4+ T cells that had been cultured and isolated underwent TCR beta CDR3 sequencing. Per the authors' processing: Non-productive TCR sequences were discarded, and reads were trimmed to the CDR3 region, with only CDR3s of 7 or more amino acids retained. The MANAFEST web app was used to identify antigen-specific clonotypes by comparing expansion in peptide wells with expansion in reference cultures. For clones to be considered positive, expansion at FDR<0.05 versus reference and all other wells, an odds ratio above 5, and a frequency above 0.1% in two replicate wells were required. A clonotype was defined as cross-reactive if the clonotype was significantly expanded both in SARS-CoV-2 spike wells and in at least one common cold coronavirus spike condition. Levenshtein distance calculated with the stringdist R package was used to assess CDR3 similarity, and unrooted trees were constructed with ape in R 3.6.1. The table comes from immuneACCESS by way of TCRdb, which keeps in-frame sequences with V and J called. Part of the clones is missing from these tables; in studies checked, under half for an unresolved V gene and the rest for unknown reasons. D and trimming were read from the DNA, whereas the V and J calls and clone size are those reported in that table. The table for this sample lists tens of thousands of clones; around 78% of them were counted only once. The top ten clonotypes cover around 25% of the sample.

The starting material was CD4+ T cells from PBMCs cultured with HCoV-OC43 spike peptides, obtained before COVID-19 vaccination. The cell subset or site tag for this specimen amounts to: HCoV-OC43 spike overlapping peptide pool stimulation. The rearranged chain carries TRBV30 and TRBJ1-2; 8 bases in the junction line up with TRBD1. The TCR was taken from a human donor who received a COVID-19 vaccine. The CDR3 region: CAWSRGQGAPGYTF. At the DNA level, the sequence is TGTGCCTGGAGTCGGGGGCAGGGGGCGCCGGGCTACACCTTC.